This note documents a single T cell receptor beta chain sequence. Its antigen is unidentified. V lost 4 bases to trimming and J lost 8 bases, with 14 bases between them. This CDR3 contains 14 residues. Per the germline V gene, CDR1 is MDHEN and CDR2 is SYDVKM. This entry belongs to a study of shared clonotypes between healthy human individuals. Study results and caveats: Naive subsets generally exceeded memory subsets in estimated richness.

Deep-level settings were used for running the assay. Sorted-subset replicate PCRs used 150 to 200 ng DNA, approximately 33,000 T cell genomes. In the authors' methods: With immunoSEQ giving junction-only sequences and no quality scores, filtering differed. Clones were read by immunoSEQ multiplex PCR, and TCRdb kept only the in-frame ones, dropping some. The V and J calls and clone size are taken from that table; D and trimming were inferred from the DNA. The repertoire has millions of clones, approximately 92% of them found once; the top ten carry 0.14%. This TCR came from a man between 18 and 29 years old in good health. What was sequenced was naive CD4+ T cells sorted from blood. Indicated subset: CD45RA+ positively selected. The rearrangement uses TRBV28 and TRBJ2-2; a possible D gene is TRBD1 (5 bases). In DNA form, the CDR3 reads TGTGCCAGCAGTTCCCCCCCGACAGTAGGGGAGCTGTTTTTT. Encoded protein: CASSSPPTVGELFF.